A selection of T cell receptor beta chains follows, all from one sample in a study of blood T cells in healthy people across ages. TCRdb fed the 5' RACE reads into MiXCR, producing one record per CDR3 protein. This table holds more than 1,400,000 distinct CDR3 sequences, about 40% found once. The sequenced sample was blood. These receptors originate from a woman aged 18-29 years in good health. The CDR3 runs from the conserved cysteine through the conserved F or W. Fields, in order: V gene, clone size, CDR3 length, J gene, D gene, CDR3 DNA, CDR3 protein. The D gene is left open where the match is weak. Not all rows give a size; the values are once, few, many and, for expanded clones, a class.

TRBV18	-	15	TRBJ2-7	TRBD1	TGTGCCAGCTCAGCTACAGGGGGCAACTCCTACGAGCAGTACTTC	CASSATGGNSYEQYF
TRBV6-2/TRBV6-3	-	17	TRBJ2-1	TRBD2	TGTGCCAGCAGTTACCGAGCCCTAGCGGCCTCCTACAATGAGCAGTTCTTC	CASSYRALAASYNEQFF
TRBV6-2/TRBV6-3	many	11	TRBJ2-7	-	TGTGCCAGCAGGAAGATCTACGAGCAGTACTTC	CASRKIYEQYF
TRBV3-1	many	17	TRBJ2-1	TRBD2	TGTGCCAGCAGCCGACAGGGGACTAGCGGTCCGTACAATGAGCAGTTCTTC	CASSRQGTSGPYNEQFF
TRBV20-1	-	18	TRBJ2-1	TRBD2	TGCAGTGCTACCGAACTCCGGTTCGGGACTAGCGGCCACAATGAGCAGTTCTTC	CSATELRFGTSGHNEQFF
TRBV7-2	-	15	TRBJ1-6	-	TGTGCCAGCAGCCCTCGGGAGGGAATGAATTCACCCCTCCACTTT	CASSPREGMNSPLHF
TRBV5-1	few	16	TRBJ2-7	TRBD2	TGCGCCAGCAGCTTGGGTCCTAGCGGGTCCTACAATGAGCAGTACTTC	CASSLGPSGSYNEQYF
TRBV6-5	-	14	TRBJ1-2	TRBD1	TGTGCCAGCAGTTACTCGACAGGGCCAGACGGCTACACCTTC	CASSYSTGPDGYTF
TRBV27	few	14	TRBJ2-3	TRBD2	TGTGCCAGCAGTGGAGGACTAGCTTCAGATACGCAGTATTTT	CASSGGLASDTQYF
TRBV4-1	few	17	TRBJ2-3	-	TGCGCCAGCAGCCTCCGCACAGGGTTTGGCGGCACAGATACGCAGTATTTT	CASSLRTGFGGTDTQYF
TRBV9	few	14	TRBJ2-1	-	TGTGCCAGCAGCGTAGGAGGGGAATACAATGAGCAGTTCTTC	CASSVGGEYNEQFF
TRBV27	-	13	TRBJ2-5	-	TGTGCCAGCACCCCTCTGGGGCAAGAGACCCAGTACTTC	CASTPLGQETQYF
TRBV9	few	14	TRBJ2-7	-	TGTGCCAGCAGCGTAGTGGAACGTTCCGACGAGCAGTACTTC	CASSVVERSDEQYF
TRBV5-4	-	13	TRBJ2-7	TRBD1	TGTGCCAGGAAGGGACAGACTACCTACGAGCAGTACTTC	CARKGQTTYEQYF
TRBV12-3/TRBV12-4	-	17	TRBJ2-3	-	TGTGCCAGCAGTTTATGGGCACAGCCTTCTAGCACAGATACGCAGTATTTT	CASSLWAQPSSTDTQYF
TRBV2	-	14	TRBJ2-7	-	TGTGCCAGCAAGGTGGGCCTCAAGTCCTACGAGCAGTACTTC	CASKVGLKSYEQYF
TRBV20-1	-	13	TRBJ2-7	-	TGCAGTGCTGGCCCCCGGGGACCCTACGAGCAGTACTTC	CSAGPRGPYEQYF
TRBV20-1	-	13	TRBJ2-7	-	TGCAGTGCTTCCCAGGGTTTGCTTGACGAGCAGTACTTC	CSASQGLLDEQYF
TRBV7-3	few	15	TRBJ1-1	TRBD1	TGTGCCAGCAGCACAACGACAGGGGGCCTCACTGAAGCTTTCTTT	CASSTTTGGLTEAFF
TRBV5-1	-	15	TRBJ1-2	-	TGCGCCAGCAGCCCAAGGACAGTGGAACTTGGTGGCTACACCTTC	CASSPRTVELGGYTF
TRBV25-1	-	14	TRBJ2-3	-	TGTGCCAGCAATGTGGGCGGGGCTCGAGATACGCAGTATTTT	CASNVGGARDTQYF
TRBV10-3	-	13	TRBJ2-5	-	TGTGCCATCAAAAAGGGTACGGGAAATGAGCAGTACTTC	CAIKKGTGNEQYF
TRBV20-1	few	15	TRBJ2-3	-	TGCAGTGCTAGAGATACGGGGGCTGGCACAGATACGCAGTATTTT	CSARDTGAGTDTQYF
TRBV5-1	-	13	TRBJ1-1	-	TGCGCCAGCAAAGGGTTGGTAAACACTGAAGCTTTCTTT	CASKGLVNTEAFF